These 25 T cell receptor beta chains were sequenced from one sample in a study of T cells in Graves' hyperthyroidism and ophthalmopathy. TCR beta CDR3 regions were amplified from RNA transcripts. HTBI primers were used for first-round RT-PCR of the TCR CDR3. One entry per CDR3 protein, called by TCRdb with MiXCR from the multiplex PCR reads. The sample yields some 510,000 distinct CDR3 sequences, around 45% seen once. Sequences were obtained from peripheral blood or thyroid tissue (not recorded which). Source of these receptors: a woman aged 18-29 years with Graves' hyperthyroidism.

This chain joins TRBV25-1 and TRBJ2-7, with a tentative D call TRBD1 (6 bases). The CDR3 is 14 amino acids. V lost 3 bases to trimming and J lost 2 bases, with 11 bases between them. Per the germline V gene, CDR1 is MGHDK and CDR2 is SYGVNS. The CDR3 sequence is CASSEAGQTYEQYF. The CDR3 bases are TGTGCCAGCAGTGAGGCCGGACAGACCTACGAGCAGTACTTC.

The chain combines TRBV7-8 with TRBJ1-3; unclear D gene. Deletions cut 5 bases from V and 0 bases from J, with 14 bases between. Germline V lookup: CDR1 SGHVS, CDR2 FQNEAQ. The CDR3 is 16 amino acids. The CDR3 loop is CASSPVSSSSGNTIYF. CDR3 nucleotides: TGTGCCAGCAGCCCGGTTAGCTCGAGCTCTGGAAACACCATATATTTT. Variable domain in full (rest from reference TRBV7-8 and TRBJ1-3): GAGVSQSPRYKVAKRGQDVALRCDPISGHVSLFWYQQALGQGPEFLTYFQNEAQLDKSGLPSDRFFAERPEGSVSTLKIQRTQQEDSAVYLCASSPVSSSSGNTIYFGEGSWLTVV.

This sequence joins TRBV6-4 and TRBJ1-1; the D gene is possibly TRBD1 (6 bases). Germline-derived CDR1 and CDR2 are MRHNA and SNTAGT. The CDR3 is made up of 12 amino acids. Trimming removed 6 bases from V and 6 bases from J, with 11 bases in between. CDR3 sequence (DNA): TGTGCCAGCAGGGAGGGGGACGCTGAAGCTTTCTTT. The encoded protein is CASREGDAEAFF.

V is TRBV10-3 and J is TRBJ1-4; tentatively, D is TRBD1 (6 bases). The CDR3 length is 16 residues. Germline CDR1 is ENHRY and CDR2 is SYGVKD. Trimming left V 2 bases short and J 8 bases short, with 18 bases between. CDR3 residues: CAISETSVGGGEKLFF. Here the CDR3 DNA reads TGTGCCATCAGTGAGACCTCCGTAGGGGGAGGGGAAAAACTGTTTTTT.

The chain carries TRBV6-5 and TRBJ1-5, with TRBD1 as a possible D gene (5 bases). The V and J ends lost 3 bases and 7 bases respectively, with 7 bases between them. CDR1 is MNHEY, CDR2 SVGAGI, per germline. The CDR3 loop spans 12 amino acids. The CDR3 coding sequence is TGTGCCAGCAGTTATCAGGGCCAGCCCCAGCATTTT. The encoded protein is CASSYQGQPQHF.

This chain links TRBV9 with TRBJ2-6; D ambiguous. Germline V lookup: CDR1 SGDLS, CDR2 YYNGEE. This CDR3 has 12 residues. The V end lost 3 bases, the J end lost 18 bases, and 16 bases lay between the germline ends. The CDR3 DNA reads as TGTGCCAGCAGCGCTTTAGGATCTGGACGGACTTTC. Translated: CASSALGSGRTF.

This rearrangement joins TRBV7-2 to TRBJ2-7, with TRBD2 identical over 9 bases. Trimming removed 5 bases from V and 6 bases from J; junction bases left unmatched: 2. The CDR3 has 12 residues. Germline-derived CDR1 and CDR2 are SGHTA and FQGNSA. The DNA for the CDR3 is TGTGCCAGCAGCGGCGGGGGGGCCGAGCAGTACTTC. Amino acids: CASSGGGAEQYF.

The V call is TRBV29-1, the J call TRBJ2-5, with 14 bases aligning to TRBD2. With the DNA end fitting TRBJ2-1 better, the J assignment may be wrong. Germline assignment: CDR1 SQVTM and CDR2 ANQGSEA. The CDR3 consists of 14 residues. CDR3 amino acids: CSGNPGLAGDEQFF. For the CDR3, the DNA is TGCAGCGGGAATCCGGGACTAGCGGGAGACGAGCAGTTCTTC.

V usage is TRBV7-2 and J usage is TRBJ1-5; D unclear. This CDR3 comprises 15 residues. V lost 3 bases and J lost 5, with 14 bases in between. Germline V gives CDR1 SGHTA, CDR2 FQGNSA. The CDR3 DNA reads as TGTGCCAGCAGCTTGGTCCCGGGCAGCCATCAGCCCCAGCATTTT. Its translation is CASSLVPGSHQPQHF.

This clonotype occurred many times. This rearrangement joins TRBV2 to TRBJ1-5, with D perhaps TRBD1 (6 bases). Germline lookup yields CDR1 SNHLY and CDR2 FYNNEI. V lost 4 bases and J 4 bases, leaving 8 bases between the germline ends. The CDR3 is made up of 13 amino acids. CDR3 amino acids: CASSGGPNQPQHF. As DNA, the CDR3 is TGTGCCAGCAGTGGGGGGCCAAATCAGCCCCAGCATTTT.

In this sample, this clonotype turned up many times. The chain uses TRBV6-5 and TRBJ1-2; D gene unclear. This CDR3 spans 9 amino acids. Per the germline V gene, CDR1 is MNHEY and CDR2 is SVGAGI. The V end lost 8 bases, the J end lost 12 bases, and 10 bases lay between the germline ends. CDR3 sequence reads: CASGSYHTF. The DNA for the CDR3 is TGTGCCAGCGGCTCCTACCACACCTTC.

V usage is TRBV29-1 and J usage is TRBJ2-7; D might be TRBD2 (7 bases). V was trimmed by 3 bases and J by 3 bases, leaving 12 bases between them. CDR3 length: 13 residues. CDR1 and CDR2 from the germline V gene are SQVTM and ANQGSEA. The CDR3 nucleotides read TGCAGCGTTGATGGGGAGGGGGTCTACGAGCAGTACTTC. Encoded protein: CSVDGEGVYEQYF.

The V and J genes are TRBV12-3 or TRBV12-4 and TRBJ1-6, with 9 positions matching TRBD1. The CDR3 contains 15 residues. With 5 bases clipped from V and 7 bases from J, the junction kept 6 bases outside the gene matches. CDR3 nucleotides: TGTGCCAGCAGTCCGGGGGGACAGGGAAATTCACCCCTCCACTTT. This codes for CASSPGGQGNSPLHF.

The chain links TRBV12-3 or TRBV12-4 to TRBJ1-2; 8 positions agree with TRBD1. The CDR3 runs to 14 residues. The trim removed 8 bases at V and 7 bases at J, leaving 12 bases unmatched. The CDR3 loop is CASSPGQGGFGYTF. Here the CDR3 DNA reads TGTGCCAGCTCACCCGGACAGGGCGGCTTTGGCTACACCTTC.

This clonotype has a count of ten or more. The chain links TRBV7-9 to TRBJ1-4; unclear D gene. Trimming pared 5 bases from V and 4 bases from J, leaving 14 bases between. Germline-derived CDR1 and CDR2 are SEHNR and FQNEAQ (reference sequence). CDR3 length equals 15 residues. The CDR3 loop is CASSAVLSLNEKLFF. Here the CDR3 DNA reads TGTGCCAGCAGCGCCGTTTTGTCCCTTAATGAAAAACTGTTTTTT.

This chain connects TRBV19 to TRBJ1-5; D gene ambiguous. Germline CDR1 is LNHDA and CDR2 is SQIVND (reference sequence). The germline V and J ends were trimmed by 3 bases and 0 bases, with 12 bases remaining between them. CDR3 size: 16 residues. CDR3 in amino acids: CASSILRFYSNQPQHF. In nucleotides, the CDR3 is TGTGCCAGTAGTATCCTCAGGTTCTATAGCAATCAGCCCCAGCATTTT.

In this sample, this clonotype turned up a few times. The junction departs from germline at one end; a sequencing error may be responsible. The rearrangement uses TRBV7-9 and TRBJ1-1, with no clear D. Germline assignment: CDR1 SEHNR and CDR2 FQNEAQ (reference sequence). CDR3 size: 15 residues. CDR3 amino acids: CASTLTPSVGTEAFF. DNA for the CDR3: TGTGCCAGCACCTTAACCCCGTCGGTCGGGACTGAAGCTTTCTTT.

V and J are TRBV10-3 and TRBJ1-5, with D perhaps matching TRBD1 (5 bases). Trimming took 10 bases from V and 5 from J, leaving 21 bases between them. Germline loops: CDR1 ENHRY, CDR2 SYGVKD. This CDR3 has 15 amino acids. CDR3 region: CASSTWRGGDQPQHF. DNA for the CDR3: TGTGCCAGTAGTACGTGGAGGGGAGGGGATCAGCCCCAGCATTTT.

This clonotype was seen only a few times. The rearrangement uses TRBV20-1 and TRBJ1-1, with TRBD1 as a possible D gene (5 bases). V was shortened by 6 bases and J by 1 base, with 9 bases between the two germline ends. This CDR3 is 12 amino acids long. From germline, CDR1 is DFQATT and CDR2 SNEGSKA (reference sequence). The CDR3 DNA follows: TGCAGTGCAGGGGCCTCGAACACTGAAGCTTTCTTT. Amino acids: CSAGASNTEAFF.

This clonotype occurred a few times. CDR3 bases: TGTGCCAGCAGCTTAGTACCAGGGAACAACTATGGCTACACCTTC. Residues: CASSLVPGNNYGYTF. The gene calls are TRBV11-2 and TRBJ1-2; possibly TRBD1 for D (5 bases). Trimming took 1 base from V and 2 from J, leaving 11 bases between them. This CDR3 has 15 residues. Germline values: CDR1 SGHAT, CDR2 FQNNGV.

This clonotype was detected many times. This rearrangement joins TRBV29-1 to TRBJ1-2; D gene unclear. CDR1 and CDR2 (germline): SQVTM, ANQGSEA. The ends were cut back, 1 base at V and 3 bases at J, with 6 bases in the middle. The CDR3 spans 12 residues. The CDR3 bases are TGCAGCGTTGAAGGCGGGGACTATGGCTACACCTTC. This sequence encodes CSVEGGDYGYTF.

This clonotype was counted ten times or more. The rearrangement uses TRBV19 and TRBJ1-1, with a possible D match to TRBD1 (5 bases). Germline lookup yields CDR1 LNHDA and CDR2 SQIVND (reference sequence). V was trimmed by 6 bases and J by 0 bases, leaving 8 bases between them. The CDR3 consists of 13 residues. The CDR3 sequence is CASRDNLNTEAFF. CDR3 in DNA: TGTGCCAGTAGGGACAACTTGAACACTGAAGCTTTCTTT.

CDR3: CSAKPGGWQAEQYF. DNA of the CDR3: TGCAGTGCTAAACCGGGAGGGTGGCAGGCCGAGCAGTACTTC. The chain links TRBV20-1 to TRBJ2-7; 8 positions agree with TRBD2. Germline V lookup: CDR1 DFQATT, CDR2 SNEGSKA (reference sequence). Trimming took 4 bases from V and 6 from J; bases not matched to a gene: 11. The length of the CDR3 is 14 residues.

The gene calls are TRBV29-1 and TRBJ1-2; maybe TRBD1 (5 bases). The germline CDR1 and CDR2 sequences are SQVTM and ANQGSEA. The CDR3 is made up of 13 amino acids. Trimming left V 2 bases short and J 8 bases short, with 15 bases between. DNA of the CDR3: TGCAGCGTTGAAACGTGGCCAGGGAGAGGCTACACCTTC. This sequence encodes CSVETWPGRGYTF.

The chain links TRBV2 to TRBJ2-7; the match to TRBD1 covers 10 bases. CDR3 length: 15 residues. In germline, CDR1 is SNHLY, CDR2 FYNNEI. Trimming at V came to 6 bases and at J to 6 bases, leaving 11 bases not matched to a gene. This chain's CDR3 is CASRAGTGVPSEQYF. DNA of the CDR3: TGTGCCAGCAGAGCAGGGACAGGGGTTCCCTCCGAGCAGTACTTC. The full variable domain, in which reference TRBV2 and TRBJ2-7 provide the parts outside the CDR3, is EPEVTQTPSHQVTQMGQEVILRCVPISNHLYFYWYRQILGQKVEFLVSFYNNEISEKSEIFDDQFSVERPDGSNFTLKIRSTKLEDSAMYFCASRAGTGVPSEQYFGPGTRLTVT.